The present T cell receptor (beta chain) was sequenced within a study of cytotoxic CD8 clonotypes in ibrutinib-treated CLL. Here immunoSEQ multiplex PCR was the method, and the copy in TCRdb shows in-frame clones only, minus some. The table records approximately 100,000 clones, 60% to 80% of them present only once. Germline V gene lookup returns CDR1 MNHNY and CDR2 SVGAGI (reference sequence). The CDR3 length is 11 residues. Note on this clone: An end of the junction does not agree with germline; a read error may underlie this.

The sequences come from PBMCs, collected after 12 months of ibrutinib treatment. The origin of this receptor is a human donor with chronic lymphocytic leukemia. This chain connects TRBV6-6 to TRBJ2-5; no firm D call. The CDR3: CAISEYETQYF. CDR3 coding DNA: TGTGCCATCAGTGAGTACGAGACCCAGTACTTC.